This T cell receptor beta chain was documented in a study of blood T cell repertoires in COVID-19. Generated by immunoSEQ multiplex PCR, the TCRdb table keeps only in-frame clones and is missing some. There are approximately 75,000 clones in the sample; about 79% occur only once, and under 25% lies in the top ten. Germline lookup yields CDR1 SGHAT and CDR2 FQNNGV. CDR3 length: 16 amino acids. V lost 5 bases to trimming and J lost 3 bases; unmatched junction nucleotides: 7. The clonotype comes from a woman aged 50 to 60 with acute or convalescent COVID-19. This chain connects TRBV11-2 to TRBJ2-1; 10 positions match TRBD2. Specimen: peripheral blood. CDR3 DNA sequence: TGTGCCAGCAGCCCGAGCGGGGGGGCCTTCTACAATGAGCAGTTCTTC. Translated, it gives CASSPSGGAFYNEQFF. Based on the CDR3 plus reference TRBV11-2 and TRBJ2-1, the full variable domain is EAGVAQSPRYKIIEKRQSVAFWCNPISGHATLYWYQQILGQGPKLLIQFQNNGVVDDSQLPKDRFSAERLKGVDSTLKIQPAKLEDSAVYLCASSPSGGAFYNEQFFGPGTRLTVL.